These 23 T cell receptor beta chains were sequenced from one sample in a study of blood T cell repertoires in COVID-19. Profiled with immunoSEQ multiplex PCR; TCRdb holds only in-frame clones, not every one. Here the sample spans about 350,000 clones, about nine tenths being singletons. Sequenced sample: PBMCs or T cells enriched from blood (not recorded which). The receptors derive from a woman aged 25 to 39 who had been exposed to COVID-19.

This clone showed up just a few times. This chain connects TRBV7-9 to TRBJ1-4; TRBD1 matches 7 bases. J gave up 8 bases and V 8 bases, and 8 bases lay outside the gene matches. Germline CDR1 and CDR2: SEHNR and FQNEAQ (reference sequence). This CDR3 is 13 amino acids long. CDR3 nucleotide sequence: TGTGCCAGCCAACAGGGGATCCGGGAAAAACTGTTTTTT. This gives the protein CASQQGIREKLFF.

V gene TRBV7-9 combines with J gene TRBJ2-3; D ambiguous. The germline gives CDR1 SEHNR, CDR2 FQNEAQ (reference sequence). Trimming left V 5 bases short and J 4 bases short, with 16 bases between. The CDR3 loop spans 15 amino acids. CDR3 nucleotide sequence: TGTGCCAGCAGCGCCCCAGTCGAGGTCCCAGATACGCAGTATTTT. Translating gives CASSAPVEVPDTQYF.

This chain joins TRBV29-1 and TRBJ1-1; D not certain. CDR3 length: 14 residues. Germline V gene data show CDR1 as SQVTM and CDR2 as ANQGSEA. Trimming cost V 1 base and J 5 bases, with 14 bases left between them. CDR3 loop: CSVEAGRTGTEAFF. The CDR3 nucleotides are TGCAGCGTTGAAGCCGGCAGGACGGGGACTGAAGCTTTCTTT.

The gene calls are TRBV3-1 (or the pseudogene TRBV3-2) and TRBJ2-6; possibly TRBD1 for D (6 bases). CDR1 LGHDT and CDR2 YNNKEL come from the germline V gene (reference sequence). The CDR3 extends over 15 amino acids. V was cut by 6 bases and J by 4 bases, with 13 bases left in between. The CDR3 DNA is TGTGCCAGCAGTCCGGACAGTTCCGGGGCCAACGTCCTGACTTTC. Protein sequence: CASSPDSSGANVLTF.

This clone appeared a few times. The V and J genes are TRBV7-8 and TRBJ1-6, with D tentatively TRBD1 (6 bases). Trimming took 1 base from V and 5 from J, leaving 15 bases between them. This CDR3 region has 17 residues. Per the germline V gene, CDR1 is SGHVS and CDR2 is FQNEAQ. CDR3 residues: CASSLVIRDTDNSPLHF. The CDR3, as DNA: TGTGCCAGCAGCTTAGTGATCCGGGACACCGATAATTCACCCCTCCACTTT. Full variable domain (outside the CDR3, taken from reference TRBV7-8 and TRBJ1-6): GAGVSQSPRYKVAKRGQDVALRCDPISGHVSLFWYQQALGQGPEFLTYFQNEAQLDKSGLPSDRFFAERPEGSVSTLKIQRTQQEDSAVYLCASSLVIRDTDNSPLHFGNGTRLTVT.

A single count supports this clone. V usage is TRBV2 and J usage is TRBJ1-1, with D possibly matching TRBD1 (5 bases). Germline CDR1 is SNHLY and CDR2 is FYNNEI. V lost 5 bases and J lost 6, with 16 bases in between. The CDR3 is 14 residues long. DNA of the CDR3: TGTGCCAGCAGTTTAAGGGGAATGAAGGCTGAAGCTTTCTTT. Protein: CASSLRGMKAEAFF.

This chain uses TRBV6-5 with TRBJ2-1; tentatively, D is TRBD2 (6 bases). This CDR3 region has 14 residues. Germline V gene lookup returns CDR1 MNHEY and CDR2 SVGAGI. The V end lost 4 bases, the J end lost 8 bases, and 15 bases lay between the germline ends. The DNA of the CDR3 is TGTGCCAGCAGTTTACGGAGGGCCAGGGATGAGCAGTTCTTC. It translates to CASSLRRARDEQFF.

The gene calls are TRBV6-5 and TRBJ1-1; D remains ambiguous. Trimming removed 3 bases at V and 1 base at J, with 9 bases between. This CDR3 has 14 amino acids. Germline V gene data show CDR1 as MNHEY and CDR2 as SVGAGI. CDR3 sequence reads: CASSYGVGNTEAFF. CDR3 coding DNA: TGTGCCAGCAGTTATGGAGTTGGGAACACTGAAGCTTTCTTT.

The J gene is TRBJ2-1, the V gene TRBV9; 7 bases agree with TRBD2. With V trimmed by 4 bases and J by 10 bases, 5 bases remained unmatched. The germline V gene encodes CDR1 SGDLS and CDR2 YYNGEE. The CDR3 length is 12 residues. The CDR3 loop reads CASSFPGGEQFF. Here the CDR3 DNA reads TGTGCCAGCAGCTTCCCGGGGGGAGAGCAGTTCTTC.

V and J are TRBV19 and TRBJ2-2; TRBD2 matches 8 bases. With 0 bases clipped from V and 7 bases from J, the junction kept 4 bases outside the gene matches. The CDR3 loop spans 15 amino acids. Germline V gene lookup returns CDR1 LNHDA and CDR2 SQIVND (reference sequence). The CDR3 reads CASSIEPSGFGELFF. The DNA of the CDR3 is TGTGCCAGTAGTATAGAGCCTAGCGGGTTCGGGGAGCTGTTTTTT.

This clone was seen a handful of times. The chain carries TRBV3-1 (or the pseudogene TRBV3-2) and TRBJ1-3; D is uncertain. CDR3 length equals 15 residues. Per germline, CDR1 LGHDT and CDR2 YNNKEL (reference sequence). V lost 2 bases to trimming and J lost 3 bases, with 11 bases between them. The CDR3 here is CASSQFQALGNTIYF. CDR3 nucleotide sequence: TGTGCCAGCAGCCAATTCCAGGCCCTTGGAAACACCATATATTTT.

V usage is TRBV5-6 and J usage is TRBJ1-2; 11 bases are shared with TRBD1. The CDR3 contains 16 residues. Per the germline V gene, CDR1 is SGHDT and CDR2 is YYEEEE. V trimming: 4 bases; J trimming: 8 bases; junction bases outside the gene matches: 13. The CDR3 protein is CASSLVVGQGAPGYTF. The DNA of the CDR3 is TGTGCCAGCAGCCTGGTCGTCGGACAGGGGGCGCCCGGCTACACCTTC.

The gene calls are TRBV28 and TRBJ1-6; D unclear. The CDR3 is made up of 13 amino acids. The V gene's germline CDR1 is MDHEN and CDR2 SYDVKM. Trimming took 6 bases from V and 10 from J, leaving 13 bases between them. CDR3 DNA sequence: TGTGCCAGCAGCATACTTAGCGAGTCACCCCTCCACTTT. Encoded protein: CASSILSESPLHF. Using reference TRBV28 and TRBJ1-6 for the parts outside the CDR3, the full variable domain is DVKVTQSSRYLVKRTGEKVFLECVQDMDHENMFWYRQDPGLGLRLIYFSYDVKMKEKGDIPEGYSVSREKKERFSLILESASTNQTSMYLCASSILSESPLHFGNGTRLTVT.

The gene calls are TRBV11-2 and TRBJ2-7; 7 bases fit TRBD2. The CDR3 contains 11 residues. CDR1 and CDR2 from the germline V gene are SGHAT and FQNNGV. Losses at the gene ends were 10 bases for V and 5 bases for J; bases not matched to a gene: 5. CDR3 in DNA: TGTGCCACCCAGGCGGGAGACGAGCAGTACTTC. This sequence encodes CATQAGDEQYF.

This chain connects TRBV12-3 or TRBV12-4 to TRBJ1-1; 12 bases agree with TRBD1. V gave up 6 bases and J gave up 11 bases; unmatched junction bases: 7. There are 13 residues in the CDR3. The DNA for the CDR3 is TGTGCCAGCAGCCCAGGGACAGGGGGCGTCGCTTTCTTT. This codes for CASSPGTGGVAFF.

This clone came up a few times. This sequence joins TRBV6-2 or TRBV6-3 and TRBJ1-1, with TRBD1 identical over 7 bases. J was trimmed by 2 bases and V by 2 bases; bases with no gene match: 8. Germline assignment: CDR1 MNHEY and CDR2 SVGEGT. The CDR3 is 16 amino acids. The CDR3: CASSYRQGGVNTEAFF. As DNA, the CDR3 is TGTGCCAGCAGTTACCGACAGGGCGGGGTAAACACTGAAGCTTTCTTT.

The gene calls are TRBV7-3 and TRBJ2-2, with 9 bases lining up with TRBD2. This CDR3 has 16 residues. The junction had 6 bases not matched to a gene; V was cut back by 5 bases and J by 2 bases. Germline V gene data show CDR1 as SGHTA and CDR2 as FQGTGA. CDR3 sequence (DNA): TGTGCCAGCAGCCCGCGGCTAGCGGGAAACACCGGGGAGCTGTTTTTT. This gives the protein CASSPRLAGNTGELFF.

The rearrangement joins TRBV7-9 to TRBJ2-5, with D uncertain. CDR3 length: 12 residues. Deletions cut 4 bases from V and 3 bases from J, with 6 bases between. Looked up from germline, CDR1 is SEHNR and CDR2 is FQNEAQ (reference sequence). In DNA form, the CDR3 reads TGTGCCAGCAGCTGGCAAAAAGAGACCCAGTACTTC. Translated: CASSWQKETQYF.

This sequence joins TRBV19 and TRBJ2-7; 7 positions match TRBD2. Trimming removed 1 base from V and 3 bases from J; junction bases left unmatched: 9. Germline loops: CDR1 LNHDA, CDR2 SQIVND (reference sequence). This CDR3 has 16 residues. The chain's CDR3 is CASSIAGRLSSYEQYF. The CDR3, as DNA: TGTGCCAGTAGTATAGCCGGGAGGCTTTCGAGCTACGAGCAGTACTTC.

The chain is built from TRBV16 and TRBJ1-2, with D possibly matching TRBD1 (6 bases). The CDR3 runs to 14 residues. Per germline, CDR1 KGHSY and CDR2 FQNENV. V was trimmed by 2 bases and J by 4 bases, leaving 11 bases between them. The CDR3 loop is CASSQTDRIYGYTF. CDR3 in DNA: TGTGCCAGCAGCCAAACCGACAGGATCTATGGCTACACCTTC.

V gene TRBV13 combines with J gene TRBJ2-2; possibly TRBD1 for D (6 bases). V was pared by 0 bases and J by 3 bases, with 11 bases between. Germline V gives CDR1 PRHDT, CDR2 FYEKMQ (reference sequence). This CDR3 region has 16 residues. The CDR3 DNA sequence: TGTGCCAGCAGCTTAGGATTACGGACAGACACCGGGGAGCTGTTTTTT. This gives the protein CASSLGLRTDTGELFF.

This chain links TRBV7-2 with TRBJ2-2; D might be TRBD2 (6 bases). Trimming stripped 1 base from V and 2 bases from J, with 14 bases between. Germline-derived CDR1 and CDR2 are SGHTA and FQGNSA. The CDR3 length is 17 residues. The DNA of the CDR3 is TGTGCCAGCAGCTTAGTCGGGAGCACGGCTAACACCGGGGAGCTGTTTTTT. This translates into CASSLVGSTANTGELFF.

The sample holds one count of this clone. J is TRBJ1-1 and V is TRBV19, with D maybe TRBD1 (6 bases). The germline CDR1 and CDR2 sequences are LNHDA and SQIVND (reference sequence). V dropped 6 bases and J dropped 9 bases, with 14 bases sitting between them. The CDR3 covers 12 residues. The CDR3: CASSHRGAQAFF. In DNA, the CDR3 is TGTGCCAGTAGCCATCGGGGGGCGCAAGCTTTCTTT. Supplemented by reference TRBV19 and TRBJ1-1, the full variable domain reads DGGITQSPKYLFRKEGQNVTLSCEQNLNHDAMYWYRQDPGQGLRLIYYSQIVNDFQKGDIAEGYSVSREKKESFPLTVTSAQKNPTAFYLCASSHRGAQAFFGQGTRLTVV.